This entry concerns a single T cell receptor beta chain. Its cognate antigen is unknown. This entry comes from a study of STAT3 mutations in large granular lymphocyte leukemia. Overall study findings and caveats: In T-cell large granular lymphocyte leukemia, about half of patients showed multiple immunodominant subclonotypes.

The assay was immunoSEQ multiplex PCR, and TCRdb's table has in-frame clones only and misses some. The sample yields under 5,000 clones, roughly 80% seen once. V lost 4 bases, J lost 18 bases, and 19 bases lay in between. Per the germline V gene, CDR1 is MDHEN and CDR2 is SYDVKM. The CDR3 totals 13 residues. The material sequenced was peripheral blood mononuclear cells. The clonotype comes from a man in his forties with T-cell large granular lymphocyte leukemia. Some clones in this sample may be carry-over from other donors' samples. The chain is built from TRBV28 and TRBJ1-6; no reliable D call. The CDR3 protein is CASSSGIDQPSHF. DNA for the CDR3: TGTGCCAGCAGTTCCGGGATAGACCAGCCGTCCCACTTT.